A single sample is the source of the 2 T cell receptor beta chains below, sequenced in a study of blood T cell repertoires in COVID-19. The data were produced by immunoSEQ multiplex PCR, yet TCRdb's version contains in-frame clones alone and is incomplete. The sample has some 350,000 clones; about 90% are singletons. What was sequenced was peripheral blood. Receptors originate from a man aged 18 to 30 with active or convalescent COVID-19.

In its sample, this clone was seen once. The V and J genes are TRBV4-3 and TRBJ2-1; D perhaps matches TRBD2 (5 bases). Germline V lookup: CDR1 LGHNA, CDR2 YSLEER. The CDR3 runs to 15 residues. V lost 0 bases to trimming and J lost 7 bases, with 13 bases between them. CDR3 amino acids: CASSQDTGSYNEQFF. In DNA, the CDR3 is TGCGCCAGCAGCCAAGACACGGGGTCGTATAATGAGCAGTTCTTC.

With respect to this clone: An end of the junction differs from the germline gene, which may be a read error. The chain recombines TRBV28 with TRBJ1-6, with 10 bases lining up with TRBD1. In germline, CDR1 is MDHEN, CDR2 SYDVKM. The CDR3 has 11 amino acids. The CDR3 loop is CASSLPGQGPF. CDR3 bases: TGTGCCAGCAGTCTTCCGGGACAGGGGCCCTTT. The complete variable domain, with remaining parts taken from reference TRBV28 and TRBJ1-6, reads DVKVTQSSRYLVKRTGEKVFLECVQDMDHENMFWYRQDPGLGLRLIYFSYDVKMKEKGDIPEGYSVSREKKERFSLILESASTNQTSMYLCASSLPGQGPFGNGTRLTVT.